The TCR beta chain under discussion was sequenced for a study of blood T cells in healthy people across ages. The study's findings and limits: Among T cells, TCR beta diversity per million cells dropped roughly linearly as age rose.

This clonotype was picked up a small number of times. Its antigen is not identified. Germline-derived CDR1 and CDR2 are DFQATT and SNEGSKA (reference sequence). After removal of 3 bases from V and 6 bases from J, the junction contained 6 bases not matched to a gene. The CDR3 sequence is 14 residues long. A J-beta primer mix and a sample-barcoded 5' primer were used in a second PCR of roughly 6 to 12 cycles. Every cDNA molecule carried a tag from a template-switch adaptor bearing 12 random nucleotides. TCRdb re-called the 5' RACE reads with MiXCR, one entry per CDR3 protein. The table includes under 2 million distinct CDR3 sequences, 30% to 40% detected once.

The sequenced material came from blood. The source is a woman aged 25-40 years in good health. The V gene is TRBV20-1, the J gene TRBJ2-1; 9 bases fit TRBD1. In nucleotides, the CDR3 is TGCAGTGCTAGCTTTCCGGGACAGGGCAATGAGCAGTTCTTC. Protein: CSASFPGQGNEQFF.